What follows are 8 T cell receptor beta chains derived from one specimen sequenced in a study of cytomegalovirus exposure and HLA in healthy donors. The study ran its PCR with 60 Vbeta and 13 Jbeta primers. Generated by immunoSEQ multiplex PCR, the TCRdb table keeps only in-frame clones and is missing some. This table holds roughly 190,000 clones. Sequencing used PBMCs. The receptors derive from a woman between 18 and 30 years old in good health and CMV-seropositive.

The chain recombines TRBV4-2 with TRBJ1-2; TRBD1 matches at 7 bases. Trimming cost V 4 bases and J 8 bases; bases outside gene matches: 22. From germline, CDR1 is LGHNA and CDR2 YNFKEQ. This CDR3 region has 18 residues. CDR3 loop: CASSPPDRTGTAEGGYTF. CDR3 in DNA: TGTGCCAGCAGCCCCCCGGATCGGACCGGGACAGCGGAAGGCGGCTACACCTTC.

The CDR3 DNA reads TGCGCCAGCAGAGCAACCGGGACAGCAAATCAGCCCCAGCATTTT. Translating gives CASRATGTANQPQHF. The chain is built from TRBV5-1 and TRBJ1-5; 7 nucleotides match TRBD1. Germline CDR1 SGHRS, CDR2 YFSETQ. Unmatched junction bases numbered 9, after V lost 5 bases and J lost 4 bases. The CDR3 totals 15 residues.

The J gene is TRBJ1-1, the V gene TRBV5-5; D not resolved. CDR1 is SGHKS, CDR2 YYEKEE, per germline (reference sequence). The CDR3 spans 13 residues. Between the trimmed V and J ends, which lost 0 bases and 1 base, there was a span of 4 bases. CDR3 loop: CASSLAGNTEAFF. Here the CDR3 DNA reads TGTGCCAGCAGCTTGGCAGGGAACACTGAAGCTTTCTTT.

The chain uses TRBV5-8 and TRBJ2-2; maybe TRBD2 (6 bases). Germline CDR1 and CDR2: SGHTS and YDEGEE. V shed 4 bases and J shed 3 bases, with 16 bases lying between them. CDR3 size: 16 residues. CDR3 residues: CASSLHGGVDTGELFF. The CDR3 DNA is TGTGCCAGCAGCCTACACGGGGGAGTGGACACCGGGGAGCTGTTTTTT.

This chain joins TRBV29-1 and TRBJ1-2, with 7 bases identical to TRBD1. This CDR3 spans 16 amino acids. CDR1 SQVTM and CDR2 ANQGSEA come from the germline V gene. Losses at the gene ends were 7 bases for V and 2 bases for J; bases not matched to a gene: 16. As DNA, the CDR3 is TGCAGCGCGACCCTGACAGGGACAAGAGCGAACTATGGCTACACCTTC. It codes for CSATLTGTRANYGYTF.

The V and J genes are TRBV10-1 and TRBJ1-5; D ambiguous. The CDR3 runs 13 residues. V lost 2 bases and J lost 6, with 8 bases in between. Germline values: CDR1 WNHNN, CDR2 SYGVQD (reference sequence). Written as DNA, the CDR3 is TGCGCCAGCAGTGAGACGGCGGGTCAGCCCCAGCATTTT. The encoded protein is CASSETAGQPQHF.

The rearrangement links TRBV6-4 to TRBJ2-2; D ambiguous. Trimming took off 0 bases at V and 0 bases at J, with 2 bases between the two ends. Germline CDR1 MRHNA, CDR2 SNTAGT. The CDR3 totals 14 residues. The DNA for the CDR3 is TGTGCCAGCAGTGACTCCACGAACACCGGGGAGCTGTTTTTT. Protein sequence: CASSDSTNTGELFF.

The chain employs TRBV18 and TRBJ1-2, with D possibly matching TRBD1 (6 bases). In germline, CDR1 is KGHSH, CDR2 LQKENI. V was pared by 2 bases and J by 2 bases, with 9 bases between. CDR3 length: 14 amino acids. The CDR3 protein is CASSPSTGNYGYTF. The CDR3 nucleotides read TGTGCCAGCTCACCATCCACAGGGAACTATGGCTACACCTTC.